These 18 T cell receptor beta chains originate from one sample sequenced in a study of blood T cell repertoires in COVID-19. Libraries were prepared by immunoSEQ multiplex PCR; TCRdb keeps only in-frame clonotypes and omits some of them. The table records about 190,000 clones, 75% to 90% of them present only once. Sequenced sample: peripheral blood. The receptor source for this set is a woman in her thirties or forties with acute or convalescent COVID-19.

This clone came up a few times. This sequence joins TRBV11-2 and TRBJ1-6; no reliable D call. Trimming shortened V by 0 bases and J by 12 bases, and 12 bases separated the two germline ends. The germline CDR1 and CDR2 sequences are SGHAT and FQNNGV. The CDR3 is 14 residues long. The CDR3 sequence: CASSLEGPRVPLHF. CDR3 bases: TGTGCCAGCAGCTTAGAAGGACCGAGGGTACCCCTCCACTTT.

The chain joins TRBV9 to TRBJ1-3, with a weak D call TRBD1 (5 bases). The CDR3 has 19 amino acids. Per the germline V gene, CDR1 is SGDLS and CDR2 is YYNGEE. The ends were cut back, 4 bases at V and 0 bases at J, with 23 bases in the middle. The CDR3 coding sequence is TGTGCCAGCAGCACGTCGATTGACAGCCGCTCGGACTCTGGAAACACCATATATTTT. Its translation is CASSTSIDSRSDSGNTIYF.

V gene TRBV7-3 combines with J gene TRBJ2-5, with D maybe TRBD1 (7 bases). Germline V lookup: CDR1 SGHTA, CDR2 FQGTGA. The CDR3 contains 15 residues. Between the trimmed V and J ends, which lost 2 bases and 5 bases, there was a span of 15 bases. The CDR3 DNA reads as TGTGCCAGCAGCTTAGCAGGGGGGAGAATGGAGACCCAGTACTTC. Translation: CASSLAGGRMETQYF.

The chain uses TRBV28 and TRBJ2-3, with 9 positions matching TRBD1. CDR1 MDHEN and CDR2 SYDVKM come from the germline V gene. The J segment lost 1 base and the V segment lost 11 bases, leaving 4 bases of the junction unmatched. The CDR3 is made up of 13 amino acids. In DNA, the CDR3 is TGTGCCCTCGGGGACAGGGGCACAGATACGCAGTATTTT. Protein sequence: CALGDRGTDTQYF.

This chain connects TRBV5-5 to TRBJ1-1; 11 bases line up with TRBD1. The CDR3 totals 19 residues. J was trimmed by 0 bases and V by 4 bases; bases with no gene match: 14. The germline V gene encodes CDR1 SGHKS and CDR2 YYEKEE (reference sequence). CDR3 in amino acids: CASSGGEDRGRVVNTEAFF. CDR3 in DNA: TGTGCCAGCAGCGGCGGAGAGGACAGGGGGCGGGTAGTGAACACTGAAGCTTTCTTT.

The chain recombines TRBV19 with TRBJ2-1; possibly TRBD2 for D (6 bases). V lost 3 bases and J lost 8, with 17 bases in between. The CDR3 is 15 amino acids. CDR1 is LNHDA and CDR2 is SQIVND in the germline V gene (reference sequence). The CDR3 sequence is CASSILRGTWDEQFF. DNA for the CDR3: TGTGCCAGTAGTATTCTTCGGGGGACCTGGGATGAGCAGTTCTTC.

The V gene is TRBV19, the J gene TRBJ1-1; 9 bases are shared with TRBD1. This CDR3 is 15 amino acids long. V shed 3 bases, J shed 0 bases, and the junction held 2 bases outside the gene matches. Germline assignment: CDR1 LNHDA and CDR2 SQIVND (reference sequence). The DNA for the CDR3 is TGTGCCAGTAGTATGGGGACAGGGTTGAACACTGAAGCTTTCTTT. As protein: CASSMGTGLNTEAFF.

The rearrangement joins TRBV12-3 or TRBV12-4 to TRBJ1-2, with a tentative D call TRBD1 (6 bases). The V end lost 6 bases, the J end lost 8 bases, and 13 bases lay between the germline ends. This CDR3 is 12 amino acids long. As DNA, the CDR3 is TGTGCCAGCAGGGGGGGAGGGGGAGGCTACACCTTC. Its translation is CASRGGGGGYTF.

V is TRBV5-1 and J is TRBJ2-2; D is perhaps TRBD2 (5 bases). Trimming pared 9 bases from V and 0 bases from J, leaving 12 bases between. The CDR3 is 14 residues long. The germline V gene encodes CDR1 SGHRS and CDR2 YFSETQ. The CDR3 DNA reads as TGCGCCACCACGGCGGAGGCGAACACCGGGGAGCTGTTTTTT. Protein: CATTAEANTGELFF.

The rearrangement uses TRBV7-8 and TRBJ1-2, with D tentatively TRBD1 (5 bases). V was clipped by 5 bases and J by 8 bases, with 18 bases between them. Germline assignment: CDR1 SGHVS and CDR2 FQNEAQ. This CDR3 is built from 14 residues. CDR3 DNA sequence: TGTGCCAGCAGCCCAGGGCGGGAGGGTAGAGGCTACACCTTC. Translating gives CASSPGREGRGYTF. Filled out from reference TRBV7-8 and TRBJ1-2, the complete variable domain reads GAGVSQSPRYKVAKRGQDVALRCDPISGHVSLFWYQQALGQGPEFLTYFQNEAQLDKSGLPSDRFFAERPEGSVSTLKIQRTQQEDSAVYLCASSPGREGRGYTFGSGTRLTVV.

A word on this clone: Additional DNA sequences in this sample encode the identical CDR3. In DNA, the CDR3 is TGCGCCAGCAGCCCTGGACAGGGGGCCTACTATGGCTACACCTTC. Protein sequence: CASSPGQGAYYGYTF. The chain joins TRBV5-1 to TRBJ1-2; 11 bases map to TRBD1. Germline V gene lookup returns CDR1 SGHRS and CDR2 YFSETQ. The CDR3 runs 15 residues. Trimming took 4 bases from V and 3 from J; bases not matched to a gene: 5.

The gene calls are TRBV10-3 and TRBJ2-1; 12 bases line up with TRBD2. Germline CDR1 is ENHRY and CDR2 is SYGVKD. The CDR3 totals 13 residues. J lost 8 bases, V lost 10 bases, and 6 bases had no gene match. Written as DNA, the CDR3 is TGTGCCACCAGACTAGCGGGAGTCCATGAGCAGTTCTTC. Translated, it gives CATRLAGVHEQFF.

The chain links TRBV2 to TRBJ2-1; 9 bases are a match to TRBD2. After removal of 7 bases from V and 5 bases from J, the junction contained 3 bases not matched to a gene. CDR3 length: 13 residues. CDR1 is SNHLY, CDR2 FYNNEI, per germline. CDR3 nucleotides: TGTGCCAGCAAACGCGGGAGGGACAATGAGCAGTTCTTC. It specifies CASKRGRDNEQFF. The entire variable domain, with the rest obtained from reference TRBV2 and TRBJ2-1, is as follows: EPEVTQTPSHQVTQMGQEVILRCVPISNHLYFYWYRQILGQKVEFLVSFYNNEISEKSEIFDDQFSVERPDGSNFTLKIRSTKLEDSAMYFCASKRGRDNEQFFGPGTRLTVL.

The genes are TRBV4-1 and TRBJ1-5; 8 bases fit TRBD1. CDR1 and CDR2 from the germline V gene are MGHRA and YSYEKL. Trimming cost V 2 bases and J 7 bases; bases outside gene matches: 7. This CDR3 region has 15 residues. The CDR3 DNA follows: TGCGCCAGCAGCCAAATACAGGGGGAGGCCCAGCCCCAGCATTTT. Translating it yields CASSQIQGEAQPQHF.

The gene calls are TRBV7-9 and TRBJ2-7; 9 bases line up with TRBD1. The trim removed 5 bases at V and 3 bases at J, leaving 11 bases unmatched. The CDR3 has 16 residues. CDR1 and CDR2 (germline): SEHNR, FQNEAQ (reference sequence). The CDR3 DNA sequence: TGTGCCAGCAGCGCACGGTCGACAGGGGGTGGCTACGAGCAGTACTTC. The encoded protein is CASSARSTGGGYEQYF.

The chain uses TRBV27 and TRBJ2-1, with a possible D match to TRBD2 (6 bases). CDR1 is MNHEY and CDR2 is SMNVEV in the germline V gene (reference sequence). The ends were cut back, 4 bases at V and 7 bases at J, with 20 bases in the middle. The CDR3 totals 16 residues. The CDR3 region is CASSSMGTGLRNEQFF. CDR3 DNA sequence: TGTGCCAGCAGTTCCATGGGGACTGGCCTTCGGAATGAGCAGTTCTTC.

The chain uses TRBV5-4 and TRBJ2-1, with TRBD2 matching over 9 bases. The germline V gene has CDR1 SGHNT and CDR2 YYREEE (reference sequence). Trimming at V came to 6 bases and at J to 2 bases, leaving 15 bases not matched to a gene. The CDR3 covers 18 residues. As DNA, the CDR3 is TGTGCCAGCAACGAAGCAACGGCTGGCGGGGGGGCCTACAATGAGCAGTTCTTC. Amino acids: CASNEATAGGGAYNEQFF.

The V and J genes are TRBV10-3 and TRBJ1-2; D unresolved. Deletions cut 3 bases from V and 2 bases from J, with 13 bases between. The CDR3 is 15 residues long. CDR1 and CDR2 (germline): ENHRY, SYGVKD. The CDR3 bases are TGTGCCATCAGTGATTACTCTATAATAAACTATGGCTACACCTTC. Its protein product is CAISDYSIINYGYTF.